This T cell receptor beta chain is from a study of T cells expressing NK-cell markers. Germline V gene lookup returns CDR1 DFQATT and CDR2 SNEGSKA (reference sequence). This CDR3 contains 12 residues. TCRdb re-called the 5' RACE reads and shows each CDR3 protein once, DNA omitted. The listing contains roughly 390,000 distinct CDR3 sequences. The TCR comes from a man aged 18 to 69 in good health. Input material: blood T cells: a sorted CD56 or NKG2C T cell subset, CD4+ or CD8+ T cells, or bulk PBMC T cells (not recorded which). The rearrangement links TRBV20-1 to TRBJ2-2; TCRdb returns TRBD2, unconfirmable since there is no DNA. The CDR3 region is CSAPGLSGELFF.